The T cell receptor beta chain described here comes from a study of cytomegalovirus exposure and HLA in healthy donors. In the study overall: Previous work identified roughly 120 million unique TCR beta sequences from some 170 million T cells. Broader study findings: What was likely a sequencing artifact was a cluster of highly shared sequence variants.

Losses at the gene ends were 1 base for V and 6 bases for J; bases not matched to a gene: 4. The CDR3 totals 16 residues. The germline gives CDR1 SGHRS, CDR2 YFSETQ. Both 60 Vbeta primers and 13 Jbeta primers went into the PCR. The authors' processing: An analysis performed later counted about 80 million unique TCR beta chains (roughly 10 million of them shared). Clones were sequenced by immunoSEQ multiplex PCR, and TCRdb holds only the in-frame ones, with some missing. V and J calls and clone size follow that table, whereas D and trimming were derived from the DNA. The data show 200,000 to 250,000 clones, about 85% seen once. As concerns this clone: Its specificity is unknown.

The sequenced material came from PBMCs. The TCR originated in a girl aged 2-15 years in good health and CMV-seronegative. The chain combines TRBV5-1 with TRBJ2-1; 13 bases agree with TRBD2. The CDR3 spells CASSLTSGRVFNEQFF. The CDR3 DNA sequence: TGCGCCAGCAGCTTGACTAGCGGGAGGGTCTTCAATGAGCAGTTCTTC.